Sequencing of this T cell receptor (beta chain) was carried out in a study of Ad26.COV2.S vaccination and SARS-CoV-2 variants. Profiling relied on immunoSEQ multiplex PCR, and the TCRdb table lists in-frame clones only, not all of them. The data show under 550,000 clones, 88% seen once. Documented treatment: approximately 18 received Ad26.COV2.S at low or high dose, single or two shots; about five received placebo; per-sample allocation not given. Sampling occurred on day 63 after the first vaccine or placebo injection. V lost 6 bases, J lost 1 base, and 10 bases stayed unmatched. This CDR3 has 17 amino acids. Germline assignment: CDR1 MGHDK and CDR2 SYGVNS.

V is TRBV25-1 and J is TRBJ2-1; 9 nucleotides line up with TRBD2. Sequencing used peripheral blood, obtained in a trial of Ad26.COV2.S vaccine versus placebo. The sequence came from a person between 18 and 65 years old who received the Ad26.COV2.S COVID-19 vaccine or a placebo. CDR3: CASRRGGGLASYNEQFF. CDR3 nucleotides: TGTGCCAGCAGAAGGGGGGGAGGACTAGCGTCCTACAATGAGCAGTTCTTC.